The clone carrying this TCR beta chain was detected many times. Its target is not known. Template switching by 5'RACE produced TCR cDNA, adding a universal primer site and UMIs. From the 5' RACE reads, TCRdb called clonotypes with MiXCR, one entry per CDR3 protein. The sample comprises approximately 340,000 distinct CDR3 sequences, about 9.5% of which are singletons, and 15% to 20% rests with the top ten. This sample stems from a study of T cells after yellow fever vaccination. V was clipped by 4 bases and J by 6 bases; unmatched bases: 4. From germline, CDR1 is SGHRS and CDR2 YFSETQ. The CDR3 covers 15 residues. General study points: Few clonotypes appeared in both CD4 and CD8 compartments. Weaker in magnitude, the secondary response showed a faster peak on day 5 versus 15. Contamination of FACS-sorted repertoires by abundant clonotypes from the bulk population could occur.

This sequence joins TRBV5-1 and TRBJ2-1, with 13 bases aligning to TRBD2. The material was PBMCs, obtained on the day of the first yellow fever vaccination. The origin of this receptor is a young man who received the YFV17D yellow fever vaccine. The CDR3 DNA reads TGCGCCAGCAGCAACCGGACTAGCGGGAGCAATGAGCAGTTCTTC. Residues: CASSNRTSGSNEQFF.